These 5 T cell receptor beta chains were all obtained from the same sample, sequenced in a study of T cell responses to AZD1222 COVID-19 vaccine. Assay: immunoSEQ multiplex PCR; the TCRdb copy retains only in-frame clones and omits some. The sample lists about 120,000 clones, 85% to 90% occurring once. Material: peripheral blood, obtained on day 0 of AZD1222 vaccination. All receptors derive from an adult in good health.

The chain uses TRBV15 and TRBJ1-3; D not certain. The germline V and J ends were trimmed by 1 base and 0 bases, with 4 bases remaining between them. This CDR3 has 14 residues. CDR1 is LNHNV, CDR2 YYDKDF, per germline (reference sequence). The CDR3, as DNA: TGTGCCACCAGCAGAGGGGACTCTGGAAACACCATATATTTT. This sequence encodes CATSRGDSGNTIYF.

The chain couples TRBV12-3 or TRBV12-4 to TRBJ1-1, with D maybe TRBD1 (5 bases). The V end was cut by 5 bases, the J end by 3 bases, with 10 bases between. The CDR3 spans 13 residues. The chain's CDR3 is CASSGDLYTEAFF. DNA for the CDR3: TGTGCCAGCAGTGGGGACCTCTACACTGAAGCTTTCTTT.

The CDR3 sequence: CASSLVGGRTEAFF. CDR3 bases: TGTGCCAGCAGTTTGGTGGGAGGTCGCACTGAAGCTTTCTTT. The chain couples TRBV6-2 or TRBV6-3 to TRBJ1-1; no definite D call. The CDR3 is 14 amino acids. V was trimmed by 4 bases and J by 4 bases, leaving 13 bases between them. Germline CDR1 MNHEY, CDR2 SVGEGT.

This chain connects TRBV11-2 to TRBJ1-3, with D perhaps TRBD1 (6 bases). V lost 3 bases, J lost 6 bases, and 21 bases lay in between. CDR1 SGHAT and CDR2 FQNNGV come from the germline V gene. The CDR3 has 17 amino acids. The CDR3 protein is CASSFKKGHLALNTIYF. CDR3 sequence (DNA): TGTGCCAGCAGCTTTAAAAAGGGACACCTCGCACTAAACACCATATATTTT.

This clone came up once. The V and J genes are TRBV5-6 and TRBJ2-5; D ambiguous. The CDR3 has 14 amino acids. Germline CDR1 is SGHDT and CDR2 is YYEEEE. V was cut by 4 bases and J by 3 bases, with 13 bases left in between. CDR3 sequence (DNA): TGTGCCAGCAGCCGGTCGAGACTTAAAGAGACCCAGTACTTC. Translated, it gives CASSRSRLKETQYF. The full variable domain, its missing parts supplied by reference TRBV5-6 and TRBJ2-5, is DAGVTQSPTHLIKTRGQQVTLRCSPKSGHDTVSWYQQALGQGPQFIFQYYEEEERQRGNFPDRFSGHQFPNYSSELNVNALLLGDSALYLCASSRSRLKETQYFGPGTRLLVL.